These 15 T cell receptor beta chains were all obtained from the same sample, sequenced in a study of cytomegalovirus exposure and HLA in healthy donors. The PCR made use of 60 Vbeta and 13 Jbeta primers. TCRdb's table, derived via immunoSEQ multiplex PCR, lists solely in-frame clones and lacks some. The sample lists 150,000 or so clones; over 65% were seen once. Sequences were obtained from PBMCs. Receptors originate from a man between 18 and 29 years old in good health and CMV-seropositive.

The rearrangement links TRBV5-1 to TRBJ1-6, with TRBD1 identical over 10 bases. The V gene's germline CDR1 is SGHRS and CDR2 YFSETQ. Trimming at V came to 7 bases and at J to 7 bases, leaving 2 bases not matched to a gene. The CDR3 totals 13 residues. Here the CDR3 DNA reads TGCGCCAGCGGGACAGGGGCCAATTCACCCCTCCACTTT. This gives the protein CASGTGANSPLHF.

The count of this clone is one. The V call is TRBV28, the J call TRBJ2-7; D is unresolved. In germline, CDR1 is MDHEN, CDR2 SYDVKM. The germline V and J ends were trimmed by 2 bases and 6 bases, with 14 bases remaining between them. The CDR3 runs to 14 residues. The CDR3 DNA is TGTGCCAGCAGTTTAATCAGGCTGAACCCCGAGCAGTACTTC. It is translated as CASSLIRLNPEQYF.

V usage is TRBV7-9 and J usage is TRBJ1-1; D possibly corresponds to TRBD1 (6 bases). CDR3 size: 16 residues. Germline V gene sequence: CDR1 SEHNR, CDR2 FQNEAQ (reference sequence). V shed 1 base and J shed 1 base, with 13 bases lying between them. This chain's CDR3 is CASSLGVGRGNTEAFF. The CDR3 bases are TGTGCCAGCAGCTTAGGAGTAGGCAGGGGGAACACTGAAGCTTTCTTT.

V is TRBV7-6 and J is TRBJ2-5, with D tentatively TRBD2 (6 bases). The CDR3 spans 17 residues. Germline V lookup: CDR1 SGHVS, CDR2 FNYEAQ. V was shortened by 5 bases and J by 2 bases, with 21 bases between the two germline ends. CDR3 bases: TGTGCCAGCAGCCCCGTGACGCGGGGCCTCTTACAAGAGACCCAGTACTTC. Translating gives CASSPVTRGLLQETQYF.

The J gene is TRBJ2-7, the V gene TRBV29-1; 7 positions match TRBD2. This CDR3 is 13 amino acids long. With V trimmed by 4 bases and J by 5 bases, 8 bases remained unmatched. Germline CDR1 reads SQVTM; CDR2 reads ANQGSEA. CDR3 sequence (DNA): TGCAGCGTTGGATTACTAGCGTTCGACGAGCAGTACTTC. This sequence encodes CSVGLLAFDEQYF.

V gene TRBV28 combines with J gene TRBJ1-3, with a weak D call TRBD1 (5 bases). V gave up 1 base and J gave up 3 bases, with 13 bases separating them. The CDR3 consists of 16 residues. CDR1 is MDHEN, CDR2 SYDVKM, per germline. The CDR3 DNA is TGTGCCAGCAGTTTATTAGGGGCTGTGGGTGGAAACACCATATATTTT. This gives the protein CASSLLGAVGGNTIYF.

V usage is TRBV5-5 and J usage is TRBJ2-7; D not certain. V dropped 0 bases and J dropped 0 bases, with 4 bases sitting between them. CDR1 SGHKS and CDR2 YYEKEE come from the germline V gene (reference sequence). The CDR3 consists of 13 residues. The DNA for the CDR3 is TGTGCCAGCAGCTTGGTCGGCTCCTACGAGCAGTACTTC. It translates to CASSLVGSYEQYF.

The chain's CDR3 is CASSPGTSGRPEQYF. In DNA form, the CDR3 reads TGTGCCAGCAGCCCCGGGACTAGCGGGAGACCCGAGCAGTACTTC. V usage is TRBV7-8 and J usage is TRBJ2-7; 14 nucleotides align to TRBD2. Germline V gene sequence: CDR1 SGHVS, CDR2 FQNEAQ. This CDR3 has 15 residues. J was trimmed by 6 bases and V by 5 bases; bases with no gene match: 6.

The chain combines TRBV28 with TRBJ2-5; 7 positions match TRBD1. V dropped 6 bases and J dropped 2; count of bases not matched to a gene: 6. This CDR3 has 14 residues. The germline gives CDR1 MDHEN, CDR2 SYDVKM. The CDR3 here is CASRPRQGQETQYF. CDR3 nucleotides: TGTGCCAGCAGACCAAGACAGGGACAAGAGACCCAGTACTTC. Together with reference TRBV28 and TRBJ2-5, the CDR3 gives the full variable domain: DVKVTQSSRYLVKRTGEKVFLECVQDMDHENMFWYRQDPGLGLRLIYFSYDVKMKEKGDIPEGYSVSREKKERFSLILESASTNQTSMYLCASRPRQGQETQYFGPGTRLLVL.

J is TRBJ2-7 and V is TRBV5-4; a weak D match, TRBD2 (5 bases). Trimming removed 0 bases at V and 1 base at J, with 11 bases between. CDR1 and CDR2 from the germline V gene are SGHNT and YYREEE (reference sequence). The CDR3 has 15 residues. The CDR3 protein is CASSLEGVRSYEQYF. The CDR3 nucleotides are TGTGCCAGCAGCTTGGAGGGAGTCCGATCCTACGAGCAGTACTTC.

This clone was recorded only once. The chain uses TRBV6-1 and TRBJ1-2; D is unclear. V was pared by 3 bases and J by 8 bases, with 13 bases between. Per germline, CDR1 MNHNS and CDR2 SASEGT. The CDR3 is made up of 13 amino acids. The CDR3 coding sequence is TGTGCCAGCAGTGAGTTAGCAGTGACCGGCTACACCTTC. Its protein is CASSELAVTGYTF.

This clone came up a few times. The gene calls are TRBV6-5 and TRBJ1-2; D is unresolved. V dropped 2 bases and J dropped 1 base, with 5 bases sitting between them. The germline V gene encodes CDR1 MNHEY and CDR2 SVGAGI. The CDR3 extends over 13 amino acids. CDR3: CASSYIHNYGYTF. For the CDR3, the DNA is TGTGCCAGCAGTTACATCCATAACTATGGCTACACCTTC.

The chain joins TRBV27 to TRBJ2-1; possible D gene TRBD2, 6 bases. The V end lost 5 bases, the J end lost 9 bases, and 11 bases lay between the germline ends. The CDR3 has 12 amino acids. Per the germline V gene, CDR1 is MNHEY and CDR2 is SMNVEV (reference sequence). In nucleotides, the CDR3 is TGTGCCAGCAGTCCCAAGGAGGGTGAGCAGTTCTTC. As protein: CASSPKEGEQFF.

J is TRBJ2-7 and V is TRBV19, with TRBD1 as a possible D gene (6 bases). The CDR3 runs to 14 residues. The V end was cut by 5 bases, the J end by 0 bases, with 11 bases between. The V gene's germline CDR1 is LNHDA and CDR2 SQIVND (reference sequence). CDR3 sequence: CASSDRLYSYEQYF. The DNA for the CDR3 is TGTGCCAGTAGTGACAGGCTTTACTCCTACGAGCAGTACTTC. Drawing the rest from reference TRBV19 and TRBJ2-7, the complete variable domain is DGGITQSPKYLFRKEGQNVTLSCEQNLNHDAMYWYRQDPGQGLRLIYYSQIVNDFQKGDIAEGYSVSREKKESFPLTVTSAQKNPTAFYLCASSDRLYSYEQYFGPGTRLTVT.

The rearrangement uses TRBV28 and TRBJ1-2; perhaps TRBD1 as D (5 bases). V lost 2 bases to trimming and J lost 4 bases, with 11 bases between them. This CDR3 has 14 residues. Germline V lookup: CDR1 MDHEN, CDR2 SYDVKM. The CDR3 spells CASSLRGLGYGYTF. CDR3 in DNA: TGTGCCAGCAGTTTACGGGGGTTGGGCTATGGCTACACCTTC.